These 14 T cell receptor beta chains originate from one sample sequenced in a study of spatial heterogeneity in lung cancer. Time point in this sample: blood at routine non-recurrence follow-up after resection. TCRdb passed the 5' RACE reads through MiXCR, listing each CDR3 protein once. The sample lists over 95,000 distinct CDR3 sequences; 11% were seen once. The material sequenced was PBMCs, taken at follow-up. The origin of the receptors is a female donor with early-stage non-small cell lung cancer.

The sample holds many counts of this clonotype. The chain carries TRBV4-3 and TRBJ1-2; 8 bases match TRBD1. With 1 base clipped from V and 3 bases from J, the junction kept 13 bases outside the gene matches. Looked up from germline, CDR1 is LGHNA and CDR2 is YSLEER. The CDR3 covers 18 residues. The CDR3 nucleotides are TGCGCCAGCAGCCAAGTTTGGGAAACAGGGGGAGGATACTATGGCTACACCTTC. This codes for CASSQVWETGGGYYGYTF.

A few counts support this clonotype. The chain recombines TRBV28 with TRBJ2-3; D is unclear. Germline values: CDR1 MDHEN, CDR2 SYDVKM. V was pared by 6 bases and J by 3 bases, with 7 bases between. The CDR3 is 12 residues long. Here the CDR3 reads CASRAGTDTQYF. As DNA, the CDR3 is TGTGCCAGCAGGGCAGGTACAGATACGCAGTATTTT.

In its sample, this clonotype was seen a few times. This chain links TRBV7-2 with TRBJ2-1; possibly TRBD2 for D (5 bases). CDR3 size: 13 residues. CDR1 and CDR2 from the germline V gene are SGHTA and FQGNSA. V dropped 0 bases and J dropped 15 bases, with 15 bases sitting between them. CDR3 region: CASSLAQAQEGFF. CDR3 nucleotides: TGTGCCAGCAGCTTAGCCCAAGCCCAAGAGGGGTTCTTC.

This clonotype was seen a few times. The chain is built from TRBV29-1 and TRBJ2-1, with a weak D call TRBD2 (5 bases). V lost 4 bases to trimming and J lost 0 bases, with 10 bases between them. From germline, CDR1 is SQVTM and CDR2 ANQGSEA. This CDR3 is built from 14 residues. This CDR3 reads CSVGGLGSYNEQFF. The CDR3 DNA follows: TGCAGCGTTGGAGGACTGGGCTCCTACAATGAGCAGTTCTTC.

The chain employs TRBV7-8 and TRBJ2-5; possibly TRBD1 for D (5 bases). CDR3 length equals 14 residues. V was shortened by 3 bases and J by 2 bases, with 10 bases between the two germline ends. Germline V gene lookup returns CDR1 SGHVS and CDR2 FQNEAQ. Here the CDR3 reads CASSFSRVQETQYF. The CDR3 nucleotides are TGTGCCAGCAGCTTCAGCAGGGTACAAGAGACCCAGTACTTC.

The sample holds a few counts of this clonotype. The V call is TRBV12-3 or TRBV12-4, the J call TRBJ1-2, with 9 bases aligning to TRBD1. The ends lost 2 bases at V and 7 bases at J; junction bases unmatched: 5. The CDR3 has 14 amino acids. The CDR3 loop reads CASSLSGTGRGYTF. The CDR3 DNA reads as TGTGCCAGCAGTTTAAGCGGGACAGGGCGTGGCTACACCTTC.

This clonotype has a count of ten or more. This chain links TRBV29-1 with TRBJ1-1; D is ambiguous. CDR3 length: 14 residues. The V gene lost 2 bases and the J gene lost 2 bases, with 12 bases spanning the gap. Per germline, CDR1 SQVTM and CDR2 ANQGSEA. CDR3 loop: CSVERVRPNTEAFF. The CDR3 bases are TGCAGCGTTGAACGGGTACGCCCCAACACTGAAGCTTTCTTT.

The genes are TRBV27 and TRBJ1-1, with TRBD1 identical over 9 bases. The CDR3 extends over 15 amino acids. J was trimmed by 1 base and V by 6 bases; bases with no gene match: 6. Germline CDR1 MNHEY, CDR2 SMNVEV (reference sequence). CDR3 sequence reads: CASSPGTGKNTEAFF. For the CDR3, the DNA is TGTGCCAGCAGCCCCGGGACAGGGAAGAACACTGAAGCTTTCTTT.

A few counts support this clonotype. The V call is TRBV27, the J call TRBJ2-5; D is uncertain. Germline CDR1 reads MNHEY; CDR2 reads SMNVEV (reference sequence). The CDR3 spans 16 residues. V lost 3 bases, J lost 1 base, and 15 bases lay in between. CDR3 nucleotides: TGTGCCAGCAGTTTCAACCCCCGACGCATCCAAGAGACCCAGTACTTC. Translation gives CASSFNPRRIQETQYF.

This clonotype was recorded a few times. The chain joins TRBV18 to TRBJ1-2; D is ambiguous. The CDR3 spans 16 residues. CDR1 is KGHSH, CDR2 LQKENI, per germline. Trimming took 3 bases from V and 2 from J, leaving 16 bases between them. The CDR3 DNA is TGTGCCAGCTCACCTTTCGAGTCCTCCGGAAACTATGGCTACACCTTC. It is translated as CASSPFESSGNYGYTF. The variable domain in full, completed from reference TRBV18 and TRBJ1-2, reads NAGVMQNPRHLVRRRGQEARLRCSPMKGHSHVYWYRQLPEEGLKFMVYLQKENIIDESGMPKERFSAEFPKEGPSILRIQQVVRGDSAAYFCASSPFESSGNYGYTFGSGTRLTVV.

This clonotype showed up just a few times. This rearrangement joins TRBV23-1 to TRBJ2-2; perhaps TRBD1 as D (6 bases). TRBV23-1 is marked as an open reading frame, function uncertain. V lost 5 bases and J lost 6, with 13 bases in between. CDR3 length equals 14 residues. CDR3 DNA sequence: TGCGCCAGCAGTGAGACAGGTCCACCCGGGGAGCTGTTTTTT. Translated: CASSETGPPGELFF.

This clonotype appeared many times. This sequence joins TRBV27 and TRBJ2-7; D gene ambiguous. Between the trimmed V and J ends, which lost 6 bases and 6 bases, there was a span of 21 bases. Germline V gene sequence: CDR1 MNHEY, CDR2 SMNVEV (reference sequence). The CDR3 sequence is 15 residues long. For the CDR3, the DNA is TGTGCCAGCAGCCGTAAGGCACGTTCGACGGCCGAGCAGTACTTC. This sequence encodes CASSRKARSTAEQYF.

This clonotype was counted between two and nine times. The gene calls are TRBV7-6 and TRBJ2-1; TRBD2 matches 7 bases. Trimming at V came to 2 bases and at J to 4 bases, leaving 5 bases not matched to a gene. The CDR3 spans 15 residues. From germline, CDR1 is SGHVS and CDR2 FNYEAQ. The CDR3 DNA reads as TGTGCCAGCAGCTTACGGGACTACTCTTACAATGAGCAGTTCTTC. Amino acids: CASSLRDYSYNEQFF.

This clonotype was recorded a few times. This chain joins TRBV7-9 and TRBJ1-2; the match to TRBD1 covers 7 bases. Germline CDR1 SEHNR, CDR2 FQNEAQ (reference sequence). V lost 4 bases to trimming and J lost 4 bases; unmatched junction nucleotides: 3. This CDR3 contains 13 residues. DNA of the CDR3: TGTGCCAGCAGCTCGACAGGGCCCTATGGCTACACCTTC. Translation gives CASSSTGPYGYTF.